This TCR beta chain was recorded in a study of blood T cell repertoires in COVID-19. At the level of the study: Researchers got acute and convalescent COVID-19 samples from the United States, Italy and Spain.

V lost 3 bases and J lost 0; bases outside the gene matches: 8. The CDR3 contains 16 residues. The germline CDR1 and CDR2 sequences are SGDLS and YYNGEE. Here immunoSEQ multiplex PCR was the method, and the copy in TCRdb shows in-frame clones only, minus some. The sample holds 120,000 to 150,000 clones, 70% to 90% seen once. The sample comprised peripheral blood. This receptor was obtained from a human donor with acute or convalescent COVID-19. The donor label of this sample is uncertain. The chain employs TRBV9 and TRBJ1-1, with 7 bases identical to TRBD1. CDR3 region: CASSGPTGALNTEAFF. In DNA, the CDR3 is TGTGCCAGCAGCGGGCCAACAGGGGCGCTGAACACTGAAGCTTTCTTT.